Below, one TCR beta chain is given with its context. Germline V lookup: CDR1 LNHDA, CDR2 SQIVND (reference sequence). V gave up 3 bases and J gave up 5 bases; unmatched junction bases: 1. This CDR3 spans 14 amino acids. The sample belongs to a study of blood T cell repertoires in COVID-19. Study-wide background: Samples of COVID-19 (acute and convalescent) were obtained from the United States, Italy and Spain. T cells, B-cell-depleted T cells, or PBMCs supplied cDNA or gDNA.

Original processing methods: Nucleated cell counts were estimated from reference gene primer amplification. TCRdb keeps only in-frame clones here, not all; method: immunoSEQ multiplex PCR. The V and J calls and clone size are taken from that table; D and trimming were inferred from the DNA. This table has about 150,000 clones, 80% to 90% appearing once. The chain couples TRBV19 to TRBJ2-3, with 11 bases lining up with TRBD2. The source is a woman in her thirties or forties with acute or convalescent COVID-19. Specimen: peripheral blood. The CDR3 coding sequence is TGTGCCAGTAGTATGGGGACTAGCGGAGATACGCAGTATTTT. Protein product: CASSMGTSGDTQYF.